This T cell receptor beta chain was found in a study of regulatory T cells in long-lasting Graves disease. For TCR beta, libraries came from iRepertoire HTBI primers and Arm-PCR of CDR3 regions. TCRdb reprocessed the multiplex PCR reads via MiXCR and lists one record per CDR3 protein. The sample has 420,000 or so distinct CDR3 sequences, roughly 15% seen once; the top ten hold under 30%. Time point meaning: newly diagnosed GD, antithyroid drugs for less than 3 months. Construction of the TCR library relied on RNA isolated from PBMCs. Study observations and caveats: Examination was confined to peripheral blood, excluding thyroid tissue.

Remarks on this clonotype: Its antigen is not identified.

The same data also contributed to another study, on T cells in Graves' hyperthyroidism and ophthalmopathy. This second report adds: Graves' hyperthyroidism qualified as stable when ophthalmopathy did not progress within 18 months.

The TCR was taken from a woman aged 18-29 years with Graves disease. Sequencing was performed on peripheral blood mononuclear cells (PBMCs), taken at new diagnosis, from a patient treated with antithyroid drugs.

The CDR3 nucleotides are TGTGCCAGCAGAACTGGAGAAAATCAGCCCCAGCATTTT. It is translated as CASRTGENQPQHF. This chain joins TRBV6-1 and TRBJ1-5; no clear D. V was trimmed by 6 bases and J by 4 bases, leaving 10 bases between them. Germline CDR1 is MNHNS and CDR2 is SASEGT. The CDR3 is 13 amino acids.